One sample yielded the 32 T cell receptor beta chains listed below, sequenced in a study of blood T cell repertoires in COVID-19 (dated by TCRdb to 2018 to 2021). The method behind the library was the immunoSEQ multiplex PCR assay. This immuneACCESS table, as held by TCRdb, lists in-frame sequences with V and J called but not all clones. Of the missing ones, under half trace to an unresolved V gene in checked studies; the others have no known cause. Counted in this sample were around 270,000 clones; about 89% of them appeared once. Of the sample, about 4.6% falls within the top ten clones. The sequenced sample consisted of peripheral blood. Receptor source: a man in his forties with acute or convalescent COVID-19.

This chain links TRBV12-3 or TRBV12-4 with TRBJ1-1; D is unresolved. The CDR3 is 12 residues long. Between the trimmed V and J ends, which lost 10 bases and 8 bases, there was a span of 17 bases. CDR3 nucleotides: TGTGCCACCGCGACCCTCCCAGGAGAAGCTTTCTTT. Its protein product is CATATLPGEAFF.

This chain connects TRBV19 to TRBJ1-2; D is ambiguous. Germline assignment: CDR1 LNHDA and CDR2 SQIVND (reference sequence). V was pared by 5 bases and J by 1 base, with 14 bases between. The CDR3 covers 15 residues. CDR3 sequence reads: CASSVLRGVNYGYTF. The CDR3 nucleotides read TGTGCCAGTAGTGTTCTACGGGGAGTTAACTATGGCTACACCTTC.

The chain combines TRBV27 with TRBJ2-1, with 9 bases fitting TRBD1. The CDR3 length is 15 residues. After removal of 2 bases from V and 5 bases from J, the junction contained 4 bases not matched to a gene. Per the germline V gene, CDR1 is MNHEY and CDR2 is SMNVEV (reference sequence). The CDR3 DNA reads TGTGCCAGCAGTTTAGGGACAGGGCGGAACAATGAGCAGTTCTTC. It is translated as CASSLGTGRNNEQFF.

This chain uses TRBV3-1 (or the pseudogene TRBV3-2) with TRBJ1-3; no clear D gene. The CDR3 is made up of 16 amino acids. V was clipped by 0 bases and J by 3 bases, with 12 bases between them. Germline loops: CDR1 LGHDT, CDR2 YNNKEL (reference sequence). This chain's CDR3 is CASSQDRVLFGNTIYF. CDR3 DNA: TGTGCCAGCAGCCAAGATCGGGTACTCTTTGGAAACACCATATATTTT.

This clone was seen only once. The chain uses TRBV30 and TRBJ2-2, with TRBD1 matching over 8 bases. Germline V gene sequence: CDR1 GTSNPN, CDR2 SVGIG (reference sequence). CDR3 length: 15 residues. V was pared by 2 bases and J by 4 bases, with 6 bases of the junction left unmatched. The CDR3 spells CAWSLQGGGTGELFF. In DNA form, the CDR3 reads TGTGCCTGGAGTTTACAGGGGGGAGGCACCGGGGAGCTGTTTTTT.

This clone was seen a single time. The rearrangement uses TRBV5-4 and TRBJ1-1, with 7 bases identical to TRBD1. The CDR3 runs 17 residues. With 4 bases clipped from V and 3 bases from J, the junction kept 15 bases outside the gene matches. Germline CDR1 SGHNT, CDR2 YYREEE (reference sequence). The CDR3, as DNA: TGTGCCAGCAGCGGGATCAGACAGGGAGGTTCGGACACTGAAGCTTTCTTT. Translation gives CASSGIRQGGSDTEAFF.

The chain combines TRBV19 with TRBJ1-5; D is perhaps TRBD1 (5 bases). Germline V lookup: CDR1 LNHDA, CDR2 SQIVND (reference sequence). V lost 4 bases, J lost 6 bases, and 13 bases lay in between. This CDR3 has 14 residues. CDR3 residues: CASSTTGGGQPQHF. In DNA form, the CDR3 reads TGTGCCAGTAGTACGACGGGGGGTGGTCAGCCCCAGCATTTT.

This rearrangement joins TRBV29-1 to TRBJ1-1, with no clear D. The CDR3 runs to 13 residues. Germline CDR1 SQVTM, CDR2 ANQGSEA. V lost 4 bases and J lost 5, with 14 bases in between. The CDR3 sequence is CSVVSRGGTEAFF. Written as DNA, the CDR3 is TGCAGCGTTGTCTCCCGCGGAGGGACTGAAGCTTTCTTT.

This chain connects TRBV11-2 to TRBJ1-4; maybe TRBD1 (5 bases). V was trimmed by 1 base and J by 5 bases, leaving 14 bases between them. The CDR3 extends over 16 amino acids. Germline assignment: CDR1 SGHAT and CDR2 FQNNGV. CDR3 nucleotide sequence: TGTGCCAGCAGCTTAGGGTCGGCAGGGATAAATGAAAAACTGTTTTTT. Encoded protein: CASSLGSAGINEKLFF.

CDR3 in DNA: TGTGCCACCAGTGACGCATCAGGGGACCAGCCCCAGCATTTT. This encodes CATSDASGDQPQHF. The V and J genes are TRBV24-1 and TRBJ1-5, with D perhaps matching TRBD1 (6 bases). Germline V lookup: CDR1 KGHDR, CDR2 SFDVKD. V dropped 4 bases and J dropped 7 bases, with 13 bases sitting between them. This CDR3 contains 14 residues.

This chain joins TRBV6-5 and TRBJ2-7; 7 positions agree with TRBD1. The junction had 7 bases not matched to a gene; V was cut back by 7 bases and J by 4 bases. From germline, CDR1 is MNHEY and CDR2 SVGAGI. This CDR3 region has 13 residues. CDR3 DNA sequence: TGTGCCAGCAACCGGGACAGCCTATACGAGCAGTACTTC. This gives the protein CASNRDSLYEQYF.

The chain recombines TRBV15 with TRBJ1-5; no clear D. Between the trimmed V and J ends, which lost 3 bases and 2 bases, there was a span of 14 bases. Germline assignment: CDR1 LNHNV and CDR2 YYDKDF (reference sequence). This CDR3 comprises 16 residues. The DNA of the CDR3 is TGTGCCACCAGCAGTATCACAGTGTGGGGCAATCAGCCCCAGCATTTT. It encodes CATSSITVWGNQPQHF.

V gene TRBV19 combines with J gene TRBJ1-3; D might be TRBD1 (6 bases). The germline gives CDR1 LNHDA, CDR2 SQIVND (reference sequence). CDR3 length equals 16 residues. With 5 bases removed from V and 2 bases from J, the gap between germline ends came to 16 bases. CDR3 DNA: TGTGCCAGTAGTTATCAGAATCAGGGGACTGGAAACACCATATATTTT. It translates to CASSYQNQGTGNTIYF.

The gene calls are TRBV11-2 and TRBJ2-1; no firm D call. V gave up 8 bases and J gave up 7 bases, with 9 bases separating them. The CDR3 extends over 11 amino acids. Germline loops: CDR1 SGHAT, CDR2 FQNNGV. The CDR3, as DNA: TGTGCCAGCGCGGTTCCTAATGAGCAGTTCTTC. The encoded protein is CASAVPNEQFF.

This rearrangement joins TRBV6-5 to TRBJ2-1; D is uncertain. Germline values: CDR1 MNHEY, CDR2 SVGAGI. CDR3 length equals 13 residues. V was cut by 0 bases and J by 12 bases, with 12 bases left in between. Here the CDR3 reads CASSYSSSQAQFF. In DNA form, the CDR3 reads TGTGCCAGCAGTTACTCTAGTTCTCAAGCGCAGTTCTTC.

The genes are TRBV19 and TRBJ1-5; D is uncertain. Per germline, CDR1 LNHDA and CDR2 SQIVND (reference sequence). The CDR3 length is 14 residues. V dropped 6 bases and J dropped 9 bases, with 18 bases sitting between them. Written as DNA, the CDR3 is TGTGCCAGTAGGGTTGGGGTGCTCGGAGGGCCCCAGCATTTT. Amino acids: CASRVGVLGGPQHF.

The chain has TRBV24-1 and TRBJ2-7, with 9 bases aligning to TRBD1. V trimming: 5 bases; J trimming: 8 bases; junction bases outside the gene matches: 6. The CDR3 has 13 amino acids. Germline V lookup: CDR1 KGHDR, CDR2 SFDVKD. In DNA form, the CDR3 reads TGTGCCACCAGTGTAAAACAGGGGGCCCAGCAGTACTTC. It translates to CATSVKQGAQQYF.

The rearrangement joins TRBV25-1 to TRBJ1-2; D remains unclear. The CDR3 is made up of 16 amino acids. CDR1 and CDR2 (germline): MGHDK, SYGVNS. Deletions cut 6 bases from V and 3 bases from J, with 20 bases between. CDR3 residues: CASRGWEPGRYYGYTF. DNA for the CDR3: TGTGCCAGCAGAGGGTGGGAGCCGGGGAGGTACTATGGCTACACCTTC.

Only a few counts were recorded for this clone. The V and J genes are TRBV19 and TRBJ1-3, with TRBD1 as a possible D gene (5 bases). Germline V gives CDR1 LNHDA, CDR2 SQIVND (reference sequence). This CDR3 is built from 13 residues. Trimming stripped 5 bases from V and 10 bases from J, with 15 bases between. The CDR3 is CASSSRDGVTIYF. CDR3 DNA sequence: TGTGCCAGTAGTTCGCGGGACGGTGTAACCATATATTTT. Together with reference TRBV19 and TRBJ1-3, the CDR3 gives the full variable domain: DGGITQSPKYLFRKEGQNVTLSCEQNLNHDAMYWYRQDPGQGLRLIYYSQIVNDFQKGDIAEGYSVSREKKESFPLTVTSAQKNPTAFYLCASSSRDGVTIYFGEGSWLTVV.

CDR3 bases: TGTGCCAGTGGGCTTTCTTTGAACACTGAAGCTTTCTTT. Translated: CASGLSLNTEAFF. The rearrangement joins TRBV19 to TRBJ1-1; D uncertain. Trimming removed 8 bases from V and 0 bases from J, with 10 bases in between. Germline V CDR1 and CDR2: LNHDA, SQIVND (reference sequence). The CDR3 is 13 amino acids.

V is TRBV10-3 and J is TRBJ1-4; tentatively, D is TRBD1 (5 bases). Deletions cut 3 bases from V and 6 bases from J, with 11 bases between. CDR1 is ENHRY, CDR2 SYGVKD, per germline. There are 14 residues in the CDR3. Here the CDR3 DNA reads TGTGCCATCAGTGAAAGGGGTGGGGATGAAAAACTGTTTTTT. Protein: CAISERGGDEKLFF.

This rearrangement joins TRBV19 to TRBJ2-1, with D possibly matching TRBD1 (6 bases). CDR3 length: 15 amino acids. From germline, CDR1 is LNHDA and CDR2 SQIVND (reference sequence). Trimming cost V 3 bases and J 0 bases, with 9 bases left between them. This CDR3 is CASSIQGTSYNEQFF. The DNA for the CDR3 is TGTGCCAGTAGTATTCAGGGGACCTCCTACAATGAGCAGTTCTTC.

The rearrangement links TRBV29-1 to TRBJ1-2; D remains ambiguous. V gave up 3 bases and J gave up 4 bases, with 6 bases separating them. The CDR3 is 11 residues long. Germline V lookup: CDR1 SQVTM, CDR2 ANQGSEA. The CDR3 coding sequence is TGCAGCGTTGATTACAGCTATGGCTACACCTTC. Its protein is CSVDYSYGYTF.

The count of this clone is one. The chain joins TRBV11-3 to TRBJ1-3; D is perhaps TRBD1 (6 bases). The CDR3 contains 15 residues. The germline V gene encodes CDR1 SGHNT and CDR2 YENEEA. The V end lost 1 base, the J end lost 2 bases, and 9 bases lay between the germline ends. The CDR3 region has the DNA TGTGCCAGCAGCTTAGGGGACACTCCTGGAAACACCATATATTTT. Its translation: CASSLGDTPGNTIYF.

The rearrangement uses TRBV5-4 and TRBJ2-7; D is perhaps TRBD2 (6 bases). The CDR3 contains 15 residues. V was pared by 0 bases and J by 3 bases, with 13 bases between. Germline V gene data show CDR1 as SGHNT and CDR2 as YYREEE (reference sequence). The CDR3, as DNA: TGTGCCAGCAGCTTGGCGCCCCCCGGGAGCTACGAGCAGTACTTC. It translates to CASSLAPPGSYEQYF.

The rearrangement links TRBV2 to TRBJ2-7; 9 bases match TRBD1. The CDR3 sequence is 17 residues long. Germline V gene sequence: CDR1 SNHLY, CDR2 FYNNEI. Trimming took 2 bases from V and 3 from J; bases not matched to a gene: 11. The CDR3 DNA is TGTGCCAGCAGTGAATCCATCCCAGGGACAGGGTACTACGAGCAGTACTTC. It is translated as CASSESIPGTGYYEQYF. Based on the CDR3 plus reference TRBV2 and TRBJ2-7, the full variable domain is EPEVTQTPSHQVTQMGQEVILRCVPISNHLYFYWYRQILGQKVEFLVSFYNNEISEKSEIFDDQFSVERPDGSNFTLKIRSTKLEDSAMYFCASSESIPGTGYYEQYFGPGTRLTVT.

The CDR3 DNA is TGCAGCCTCGGGGACTGGAAAATGAGGGAGCAGTTCTTC. It encodes CSLGDWKMREQFF. The rearrangement joins TRBV29-1 to TRBJ2-1; D possibly corresponds to TRBD2 (6 bases). The CDR3 is 13 residues long. The germline V and J ends were trimmed by 8 bases and 10 bases, with 21 bases remaining between them. Germline CDR1 SQVTM, CDR2 ANQGSEA.

This clone was found a few times. The chain is built from TRBV3-1 (or the pseudogene TRBV3-2) and TRBJ1-2; TRBD1 might be the D (6 bases). This CDR3 is 13 amino acids long. The germline CDR1 and CDR2 sequences are LGHDT and YNNKEL (reference sequence). V dropped 5 bases and J dropped 2 bases, with 9 bases sitting between them. CDR3 sequence reads: CASSGQSNYGYTF. The CDR3, as DNA: TGTGCCAGCAGCGGACAGTCCAACTATGGCTACACCTTC.

The V and J genes are TRBV30 and TRBJ1-4; D is unclear. The CDR3 extends over 13 amino acids. CDR1 GTSNPN and CDR2 SVGIG come from the germline V gene (reference sequence). Trimming shortened V by 1 base and J by 6 bases, and 9 bases separated the two germline ends. The CDR3 region has the DNA TGTGCCTGGAGTGGAGGGTTGGATGAAAAACTGTTTTTT. This sequence encodes CAWSGGLDEKLFF.

V usage is TRBV30 and J usage is TRBJ1-2; 8 positions match TRBD1. CDR3 length equals 12 residues. CDR1 and CDR2 (germline): GTSNPN, SVGIG (reference sequence). V lost 6 bases and J lost 4; bases outside the gene matches: 4. CDR3 nucleotides: TGTGCCTGCCTGACAGGGGTCTATGGCTACACCTTC. Translation gives CACLTGVYGYTF.

The chain uses TRBV2 and TRBJ2-2; 10 bases agree with TRBD1. CDR1 and CDR2 from the germline V gene are SNHLY and FYNNEI. The V and J ends lost 6 bases and 7 bases, in that order; junction bases with no gene match: 8. The length of the CDR3 is 15 residues. The CDR3 loop reads CASRVEGQGVGELFF. In nucleotides, the CDR3 is TGTGCCAGCAGGGTTGAAGGACAGGGGGTCGGGGAGCTGTTTTTT.

V gene TRBV7-3 combines with J gene TRBJ2-2; D is perhaps TRBD1 (6 bases). The CDR3 sequence is 16 residues long. Looked up from germline, CDR1 is SGHTA and CDR2 is FQGTGA. With 0 bases removed from V and 5 bases from J, the gap between germline ends came to 13 bases. CDR3 loop: CASSLTPRGETGELFF. The CDR3 region has the DNA TGTGCCAGCAGCTTAACCCCCAGGGGAGAAACCGGGGAGCTGTTTTTT.